Below, 27 T cell receptor beta chains from the same sample are listed, as sequenced in a study of identical twins. TCRdb reprocessed the 5' RACE reads via MiXCR and lists one record per CDR3 protein. Seen here are about 690,000 distinct CDR3 sequences, around 5.7% observed once, and the top ten hold 1.5% to 2%. Sequences were obtained from naive T cells sorted from blood. Receptors were obtained from a man aged 18 to 29 in good health.

This clonotype was recorded a few times. The chain combines TRBV5-5 with TRBJ2-5; 7 positions agree with TRBD1. Per the germline V gene, CDR1 is SGHKS and CDR2 is YYEKEE (reference sequence). V was clipped by 0 bases and J by 5 bases; unmatched bases: 7. This CDR3 has 15 amino acids. DNA of the CDR3: TGTGCCAGCAGCTTGGGGGGCGCACAGGGGGAGACCCAGTACTTC. Translating it yields CASSLGGAQGETQYF.

This clonotype was observed at least ten times. The rearrangement links TRBV6-5 to TRBJ2-5, with D hard to call. Between the trimmed V and J ends, which lost 2 bases and 2 bases, there was a span of 6 bases. The CDR3 totals 13 residues. Germline assignment: CDR1 MNHEY and CDR2 SVGAGI. CDR3 sequence: CASSYRRQETQYF. The CDR3 region has the DNA TGTGCCAGCAGTTACCGTCGGCAAGAGACCCAGTACTTC.

The rearrangement uses TRBV9 and TRBJ2-2; D perhaps matches TRBD1 (5 bases). Germline CDR1 reads SGDLS; CDR2 reads YYNGEE. The CDR3 is made up of 15 amino acids. Trimming shortened V by 0 bases and J by 6 bases, and 12 bases separated the two germline ends. As DNA, the CDR3 is TGTGCCAGCAGCGTAGAAGGGGCTGTGGCCGGGGAGCTGTTTTTT. Translating it yields CASSVEGAVAGELFF.

This clonotype was seen repeatedly, ten times or more. The V and J genes are TRBV5-1 and TRBJ1-1, with D possibly being TRBD1 (5 bases). In germline, CDR1 is SGHRS, CDR2 YFSETQ. The CDR3 runs to 14 residues. Trimming removed 1 base from V and 1 base from J, with 8 bases in between. CDR3 DNA: TGCGCCAGCAGCTTGAAGAGGGGGAACACTGAAGCTTTCTTT. Its protein is CASSLKRGNTEAFF.

The chain combines TRBV5-1 with TRBJ2-1; D is undetermined. CDR1 SGHRS and CDR2 YFSETQ come from the germline V gene. This CDR3 region has 13 residues. V was cut by 4 bases and J by 9 bases, with 14 bases left in between. Here the CDR3 DNA reads TGCGCCAGCAGCCCCTACGCTAACGGTGAGCAGTTCTTC. It codes for CASSPYANGEQFF.

This clonotype came up many times. This chain joins TRBV28 and TRBJ2-5; D gene ambiguous. CDR1 is MDHEN, CDR2 SYDVKM, per germline. The CDR3 consists of 12 residues. Trimming pared 4 bases from V and 5 bases from J, leaving 8 bases between. The CDR3 DNA follows: TGTGCCAGCAGTTGGGGTCGGGAGACCCAGTACTTC. Protein product: CASSWGRETQYF.

The genes are TRBV11-2 and TRBJ1-1, with 7 nucleotides matching TRBD1. Trimming took 2 bases from V and 2 from J; bases not matched to a gene: 14. The CDR3 is 18 residues long. Germline V CDR1 and CDR2: SGHAT, FQNNGV. DNA of the CDR3: TGTGCCAGCAGCTTACTACAGGGGCGTAGGGTTGTTAACACTGAAGCTTTCTTT. Translating gives CASSLLQGRRVVNTEAFF.

Remarks on this clonotype: With a much larger clone just one base away, this may be a read error. This rearrangement joins TRBV2 to TRBJ2-1, with 8 positions matching TRBD1. Germline CDR1 and CDR2: SNHLY and FYNNEI. There are 14 residues in the CDR3. CDR3 sequence (DNA): TGTGCCAGAAGTGATTGGGACAGGCTCCATGAGCAGTTCTTC. Residues: CARSDWDRLHEQFF.

The chain employs TRBV28 and TRBJ2-7, with a tentative D call TRBD2 (5 bases). The CDR3 sequence is 15 residues long. Germline CDR1 and CDR2: MDHEN and SYDVKM. V was trimmed by 7 bases and J by 3 bases, leaving 19 bases between them. CDR3 bases: TGTGCCAGCATGACCCCCCGCGGAGGAGACTACGAGCAGTACTTC. Translated: CASMTPRGGDYEQYF.

The chain has TRBV29-1 and TRBJ2-1; tentatively, D is TRBD2 (6 bases). CDR3 size: 11 residues. Germline V gene sequence: CDR1 SQVTM, CDR2 ANQGSEA. V lost 7 bases and J 6 bases, leaving 10 bases between the germline ends. The CDR3, as DNA: TGCAGCGGGGAGGACGCCAATGAGCAGTTCTTC. Its translation is CSGEDANEQFF.

The chain couples TRBV9 to TRBJ2-2, with D possibly matching TRBD1 (6 bases). The germline V gene has CDR1 SGDLS and CDR2 YYNGEE. The length of the CDR3 is 19 residues. V lost 1 base and J 6 bases, leaving 25 bases between the germline ends. As DNA, the CDR3 is TGTGCCAGCAGCGTAAATGCTAGACGGACAGCAGGGGTGGCCGGGGAGCTGTTTTTT. Its protein product is CASSVNARRTAGVAGELFF.

The sample holds many counts of this clonotype. The rearrangement uses TRBV10-3 and TRBJ2-3; 7 bases are shared with TRBD2. Trimming at V came to 0 bases and at J to 2 bases, leaving 11 bases not matched to a gene. The V gene's germline CDR1 is ENHRY and CDR2 SYGVKD. This CDR3 has 18 amino acids. The CDR3 here is CAISESGLASGSTDTQYF. The DNA for the CDR3 is TGTGCCATCAGTGAGTCCGGTCTGGCTAGCGGTTCCACAGATACGCAGTATTTT.

This clonotype was detected many times. The genes are TRBV29-1 and TRBJ1-5; tentative D call: TRBD1 (6 bases). Germline values: CDR1 SQVTM, CDR2 ANQGSEA. The CDR3 consists of 14 residues. Trimming stripped 4 bases from V and 4 bases from J, with 14 bases between. The CDR3 DNA follows: TGCAGCGTTGTATTCGGGGGCAGGAATCAGCCCCAGCATTTT. Amino acid sequence: CSVVFGGRNQPQHF.

This clonotype was seen repeatedly, ten times or more. The chain couples TRBV7-9 to TRBJ2-5, with TRBD2 as a possible D gene (5 bases). Trimming left V 5 bases short and J 2 bases short, with 9 bases between. Germline V lookup: CDR1 SEHNR, CDR2 FQNEAQ (reference sequence). The CDR3 loop spans 13 amino acids. The CDR3 protein is CASSPREQETQYF. The CDR3 nucleotides are TGTGCCAGCAGCCCAAGGGAGCAAGAGACCCAGTACTTC.

This clonotype was counted a few times. This sequence joins TRBV20-1 and TRBJ2-1; D is perhaps TRBD2 (6 bases). This CDR3 region has 19 residues. The V end lost 0 bases, the J end lost 2 bases, and 23 bases lay between the germline ends. Germline CDR1 reads DFQATT; CDR2 reads SNEGSKA (reference sequence). The CDR3 DNA reads TGCAGTGCTAGAGATCCGGAGCTCGTAGCGGCCCTCACCTACAATGAGCAGTTCTTC. It codes for CSARDPELVAALTYNEQFF.

The chain carries TRBV6-1 and TRBJ2-7, with D possibly matching TRBD1 (5 bases). This CDR3 comprises 13 residues. Looked up from germline, CDR1 is MNHNS and CDR2 is SASEGT. V lost 8 bases and J lost 4, with 15 bases in between. The CDR3 sequence: CASGRTTNYEQYF. The CDR3 DNA follows: TGTGCCAGCGGCCGGACAACAAATTACGAGCAGTACTTC.

This clonotype was seen repeatedly, ten times or more. V gene TRBV28 combines with J gene TRBJ2-3, with 12 bases lining up with TRBD2. The CDR3 is 18 residues long. Per germline, CDR1 MDHEN and CDR2 SYDVKM. V shed 2 bases and J 1 base; nucleotides not matched to a gene: 7. This CDR3 is CASSLPSGLAGRTDTQYF. The CDR3 bases are TGTGCCAGCAGTTTACCCTCTGGACTAGCGGGGCGCACAGATACGCAGTATTTT.

In this sample, this clonotype turned up many times. The chain employs TRBV12-3 or TRBV12-4 and TRBJ2-7, with TRBD2 identical over 8 bases. V was clipped by 5 bases and J by 8 bases; unmatched bases: 8. This CDR3 region has 13 residues. The CDR3 sequence is CASSQTGTSQQYV. Here the CDR3 DNA reads TGTGCCAGCAGTCAAACAGGGACTAGTCAGCAGTACGTC.

This clonotype was counted ten times or more. The chain links TRBV15 to TRBJ2-1; possible D gene TRBD2, 6 bases. CDR3 length equals 14 residues. The germline gives CDR1 LNHNV, CDR2 YYDKDF (reference sequence). Trimming removed 4 bases at V and 5 bases at J, with 12 bases between. The DNA of the CDR3 is TGTGCCACCAGCAACCTTACTAGCCACAATGAGCAGTTCTTC. As protein: CATSNLTSHNEQFF. Combining the CDR3 with reference TRBV15 and TRBJ2-1 gives the whole variable domain DAMVIQNPRYQVTQFGKPVTLSCSQTLNHNVMYWYQQKSSQAPKLLFHYYDKDFNNEADTPDNFQSRRPNTSFCFLDIRSPGLGDTAMYLCATSNLTSHNEQFFGPGTRLTVL.

CDR3 residues: CSASLAGGDEQFF. CDR3 coding DNA: TGCAGTGCTAGCTTAGCGGGAGGAGATGAGCAGTTCTTC. The chain uses TRBV20-1 and TRBJ2-1, with 10 bases fitting TRBD2. With 3 bases clipped from V and 8 bases from J, the junction kept 4 bases outside the gene matches. This CDR3 has 13 amino acids. Germline CDR1 DFQATT, CDR2 SNEGSKA (reference sequence).

This clonotype was seen more than once but under ten times. CDR3 sequence (DNA): TGTGCCAGCAGTCTCGGTCGCATTCAGTACTTC. Translated: CASSLGRIQYF. The chain combines TRBV14 with TRBJ2-4; D unresolved. V lost 6 bases to trimming and J lost 9 bases, with 9 bases between them. The germline CDR1 and CDR2 sequences are SGHDN and FVKESK. The CDR3 contains 11 residues.

V and J are TRBV18 and TRBJ1-1; maybe TRBD1 (5 bases). Germline V gene sequence: CDR1 KGHSH, CDR2 LQKENI. V lost 3 bases, J lost 2 bases, and 16 bases lay in between. CDR3 length equals 16 residues. The DNA for the CDR3 is TGTGCCAGCTCACCGGGTGTCGGGGCCACTAACACTGAAGCTTTCTTT. Residues: CASSPGVGATNTEAFF.

This clonotype showed up many times. An end of the junction differs from the germline gene, which may be a read error. V gene TRBV20-1 combines with J gene TRBJ2-1; 13 bases are shared with TRBD2. Germline V lookup: CDR1 DFQATT, CDR2 SNEGSKA (reference sequence). The CDR3 spans 16 residues. CDR3 in amino acids: CSARSGTSGAAAEELF. The CDR3 DNA reads TGCAGTGCTAGATCTGGGACTAGCGGGGCTGCCGCGGAGGAGCTCTTC.

Only a few counts were recorded for this clonotype. The chain uses TRBV11-3 and TRBJ2-7; TRBD2 is a possible D gene (5 bases). Germline V lookup: CDR1 SGHNT, CDR2 YENEEA. V lost 1 base, J lost 2 bases, and 12 bases lay in between. CDR3 length: 15 residues. The CDR3 sequence is CASSLGGPGAYEQYV. The CDR3 coding sequence is TGTGCCAGCAGCTTAGGAGGGCCAGGTGCCTACGAGCAGTACGTC.

This chain joins TRBV12-3 or TRBV12-4 and TRBJ2-5, with D possibly matching TRBD1 (8 bases). This CDR3 comprises 14 residues. The V end lost 7 bases, the J end lost 2 bases, and 14 bases lay between the germline ends. The CDR3 sequence is CASNDRGGQETQYF. CDR3 DNA sequence: TGTGCCAGCAACGACAGGGGAGGGCAAGAGACCCAGTACTTC.

This clonotype was counted a few times. The gene calls are TRBV12-3 or TRBV12-4 and TRBJ1-3; weak D call: TRBD1 (5 bases). V gave up 10 bases and J gave up 2 bases, with 18 bases separating them. The length of the CDR3 is 15 residues. The CDR3 is CATGWGTGTGNTIYF. The CDR3 DNA follows: TGTGCCACCGGATGGGGTACAGGCACTGGAAACACCATATATTTT.

This clonotype was picked up many times. The rearrangement uses TRBV6-2 or TRBV6-3 and TRBJ2-1; D not resolved. Germline V lookup: CDR1 MNHEY, CDR2 SVGEGT. Trimming removed 4 bases at V and 7 bases at J, with 8 bases between. The CDR3 contains 12 residues. CDR3 in amino acids: CASSSLVNEQFF. The CDR3 nucleotides are TGTGCCAGCAGTTCCCTAGTAAATGAGCAGTTCTTC.